This TCR beta chain was identified during a study of graft-versus-host responses after intestinal transplantation. About the study: All recipients were transplanted with multivisceral, liver-intestinal, or isolated intestinal grafts. Recipients uniformly received anti-thymocyte globulin induction, followed by tacrolimus and steroids for three to four years. Study-level points and caveats: GvH clones turned up in recipient marrow; some had shown up first in ileum or blood.

Notes on this clone: The antigen is undetermined.

Method: immunoSEQ multiplex PCR; TCRdb's copy keeps in-frame clones and lacks some. The sample lists about 10,000 clones; approximately 89% were seen once. V lost 0 bases to trimming and J lost 6 bases; unmatched junction nucleotides: 6. Per the germline V gene, CDR1 is SGDLS and CDR2 is YYNGEE. This CDR3 is 16 amino acids long. Sample: PBMCs, taken just over 42 days after intestinal transplant. The chain carries TRBV9 and TRBJ2-1; 10 bases are shared with TRBD2. The TCR was taken from a human patient who received an intestinal transplant, so some T cells may come from the graft donor. As DNA, the CDR3 is TGTGCCAGCAGCGTAGATGCTAGCGGGAGTGTCAATGAGCAGTTCTTC. It translates to CASSVDASGSVNEQFF. The entire variable domain, with the rest obtained from reference TRBV9 and TRBJ2-1, is as follows: DSGVTQTPKHLITATGQRVTLRCSPRSGDLSVYWYQQSLDQGLQFLIQYYNGEERAKGNILERFSAQQFPDLHSELNLSSLELGDSALYFCASSVDASGSVNEQFFGPGTRLTVL.